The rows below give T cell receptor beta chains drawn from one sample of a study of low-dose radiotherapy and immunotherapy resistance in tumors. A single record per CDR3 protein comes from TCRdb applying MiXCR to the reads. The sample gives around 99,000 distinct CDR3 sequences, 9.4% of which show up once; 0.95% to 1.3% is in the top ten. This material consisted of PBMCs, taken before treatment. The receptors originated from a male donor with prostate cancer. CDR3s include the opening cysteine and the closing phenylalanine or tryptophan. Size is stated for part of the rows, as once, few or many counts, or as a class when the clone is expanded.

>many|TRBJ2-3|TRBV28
CASSSRTGKVTDTQYF
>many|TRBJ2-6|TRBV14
CASGDSGANVLTF
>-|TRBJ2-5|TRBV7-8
CASSRGQGAGETQYF
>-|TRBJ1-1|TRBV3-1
CASKKAPNTEAFF
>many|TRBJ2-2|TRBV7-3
CASSRQGAGELFF
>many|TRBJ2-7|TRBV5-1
CASSQGHIMTHEQYF
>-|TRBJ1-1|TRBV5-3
CASSLNAGGNTEAFF
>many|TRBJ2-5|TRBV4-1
CASSLLDGGETQYF
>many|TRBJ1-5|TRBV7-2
CASSSLGGYQPQHF
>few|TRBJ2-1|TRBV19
CASSIGGQGRNEQFF
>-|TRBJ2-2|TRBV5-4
CASSFFTGITGELFF
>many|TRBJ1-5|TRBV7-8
CASSPRRFRDTNQPQHF
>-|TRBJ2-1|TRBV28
CASSIYLCSVGDVYNEQFF
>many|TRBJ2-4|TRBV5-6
CASSLNGQDSAKNIQYF
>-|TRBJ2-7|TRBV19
CASSTGRYYEQYF
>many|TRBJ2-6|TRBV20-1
CSAREEGRGGANVLTF
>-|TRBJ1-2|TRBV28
CASSPGGGLDGYTF
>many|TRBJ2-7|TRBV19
CASSMGAGGNYEQYF
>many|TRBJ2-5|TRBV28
CASSLRTGVVYF
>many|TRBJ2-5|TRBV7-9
CASSLGLAGEETQYF
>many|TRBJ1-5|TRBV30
CAWSVGGNQPQHF
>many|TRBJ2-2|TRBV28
CASHRPAGITGELFF
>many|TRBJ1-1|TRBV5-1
CASSPGDQGTEAFF
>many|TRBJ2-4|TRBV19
CASSIKVFRLAENIQYF
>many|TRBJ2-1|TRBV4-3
CASSQGQSSYNEQFF
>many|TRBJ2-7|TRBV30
CAWSTKGGFDEQYF
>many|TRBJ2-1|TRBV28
CASGRRAEQFF
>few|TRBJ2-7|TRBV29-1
CSVDGLAGYGSYEQYF
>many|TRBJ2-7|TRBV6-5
CASSYSGGGPGYEQYF
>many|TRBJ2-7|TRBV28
CASSLGRTSGRPGVSYEQYF
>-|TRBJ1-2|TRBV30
CARHAEYGYTF
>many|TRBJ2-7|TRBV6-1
CASSVNRGPYEQYF
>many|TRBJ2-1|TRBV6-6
CASSPGTSRNNEQFF
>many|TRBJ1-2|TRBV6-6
CASNYGTYGYTF
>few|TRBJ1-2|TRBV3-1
CASSHSGGPNYGYTF
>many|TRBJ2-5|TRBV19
CASSDRGRETQYF
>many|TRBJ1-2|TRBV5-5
CARGQGYGYTF
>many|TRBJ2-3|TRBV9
CASSVGGIPTDTQYF
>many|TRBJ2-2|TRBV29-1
CSVAGENTGELFF
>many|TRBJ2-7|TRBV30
CACPKPQSSYEQYF
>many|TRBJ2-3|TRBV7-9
CASRFSGDTQYF
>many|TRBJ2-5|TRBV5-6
CASSAGTALLLGETQYF
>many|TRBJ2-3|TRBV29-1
CSARPRTSGTSSTDTQYF
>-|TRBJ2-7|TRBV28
CASKGMGTSDYEQYF
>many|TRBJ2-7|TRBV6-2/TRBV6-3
CASSYRATYEQYF
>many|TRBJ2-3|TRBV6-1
CASSEAGGIAGATDTQYF
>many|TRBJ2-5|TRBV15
CATSSKAGGEETQYF
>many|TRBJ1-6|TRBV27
CASSTQEYNSPLHF
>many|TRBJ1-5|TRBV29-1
CSVAGPQPQHF
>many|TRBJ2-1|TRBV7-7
CASSWGTGKGNEQFF
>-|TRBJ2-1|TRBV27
CASSALQGPGQFF
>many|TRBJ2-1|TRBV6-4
CASSRESSYNEQFF
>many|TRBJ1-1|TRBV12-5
CASGRDRVTMNTEAFF
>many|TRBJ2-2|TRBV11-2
CASSLVGGTGELFF
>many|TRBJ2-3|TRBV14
CASSQGGKGTDTQYF
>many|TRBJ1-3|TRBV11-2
CASRRGLGNTIYF